These 28 T cell receptor beta chains were all obtained from the same sample, sequenced in a study of CD8 T cells in Susac syndrome. Random hexamers were used to reverse transcribe an amount of roughly 0.5 to 1 ug RNA. TCRdb called the immunoSEQ multiplex PCR reads again in MiXCR, with one record for every CDR3 protein. The sample records some 180,000 distinct CDR3 sequences, over 75% being singletons. Material for sequencing was CD4+ T cells from PBMCs. The receptors here all came from a human donor with Susac syndrome.

The rearrangement uses TRBV5-6 and TRBJ2-3, with D maybe TRBD1 (5 bases). The CDR3 spans 12 residues. The V gene's germline CDR1 is SGHDT and CDR2 YYEEEE. Between the trimmed V and J ends, which lost 3 bases and 5 bases, there was a span of 7 bases. CDR3 in DNA: TGTGCCAGCAGCTCGACAGAAGATACGCAGTATTTT. Protein product: CASSSTEDTQYF.

CDR3 coding DNA: TGTGCCAGCAGTTACTCGGGTCGGCGGGGGGATCCGGGTACGCAGTATTTT. Protein: CASSYSGRRGDPGTQYF. This chain links TRBV6-5 with TRBJ2-3, with 8 bases matching TRBD2. Germline-derived CDR1 and CDR2 are MNHEY and SVGAGI. J was trimmed by 8 bases and V by 0 bases; bases with no gene match: 13. The CDR3 runs 17 residues.

The V call is TRBV7-6, the J call TRBJ2-1, with a possible D match to TRBD2 (5 bases). From germline, CDR1 is SGHVS and CDR2 FNYEAQ. The germline V and J ends were trimmed by 0 bases and 3 bases, with 9 bases remaining between them. The CDR3 contains 15 residues. CDR3 nucleotide sequence: TGTGCCAGCAGCTTAGCGCCCGGAGGCTACAATGAGCAGTTCTTC. Translating gives CASSLAPGGYNEQFF.

This rearrangement joins TRBV5-1 to TRBJ2-3, with TRBD2 identical over 11 bases. The CDR3 length is 16 residues. V shed 0 bases and J 3 bases; nucleotides not matched to a gene: 3. From germline, CDR1 is SGHRS and CDR2 YFSETQ. In nucleotides, the CDR3 is TGCGCCAGCAGCTTGGGACTAGCGGGGAGAACAGATACGCAGTATTTT. This sequence encodes CASSLGLAGRTDTQYF.

In nucleotides, the CDR3 is TGCAGCGTTGAAGGAACAGGGGTCGTTGAAGCTTTCTTT. Translation: CSVEGTGVVEAFF. The rearrangement joins TRBV29-1 to TRBJ1-1; TRBD1 aligns across 7 bases. CDR1 is SQVTM and CDR2 is ANQGSEA in the germline V gene. The CDR3 totals 13 residues. The J segment lost 7 bases and the V segment lost 1 base, leaving 6 bases of the junction unmatched.

The chain carries TRBV11-2 and TRBJ2-5, with TRBD1 as a possible D gene (5 bases). V was pared by 2 bases and J by 0 bases, with 10 bases between. The CDR3 length is 15 residues. Per the germline V gene, CDR1 is SGHAT and CDR2 is FQNNGV. For the CDR3, the DNA is TGTGCCAGCAGCTTAAGAGACAGCAACCAAGAGACCCAGTACTTC. Encoded protein: CASSLRDSNQETQYF.

This chain links TRBV5-1 with TRBJ2-7; 8 bases are shared with TRBD2. This CDR3 contains 13 residues. Germline loops: CDR1 SGHRS, CDR2 YFSETQ. V shed 4 bases and J 7 bases; nucleotides not matched to a gene: 7. CDR3 in amino acids: CASSTGLAEEQYF. Written as DNA, the CDR3 is TGCGCCAGCAGCACAGGACTAGCCGAAGAGCAGTACTTC.

This rearrangement joins TRBV19 to TRBJ2-1, with 7 bases matching TRBD1. Germline V gives CDR1 LNHDA, CDR2 SQIVND (reference sequence). This CDR3 is 16 amino acids long. J lost 5 bases, V lost 6 bases, and 13 bases had no gene match. The CDR3 spells CASRGPVTGLNNEQFF. The CDR3 DNA is TGTGCCAGTAGAGGACCGGTGACAGGGCTAAACAATGAGCAGTTCTTC.

The rearrangement uses TRBV19 and TRBJ1-1, with a weak D call TRBD1 (5 bases). This CDR3 region has 14 residues. V was clipped by 9 bases and J by 6 bases, with 20 bases between them. Germline assignment: CDR1 LNHDA and CDR2 SQIVND (reference sequence). CDR3 region: CASQREGARAEAFF. CDR3 in DNA: TGTGCCAGCCAGCGCGAAGGGGCGCGGGCTGAAGCTTTCTTT.

The genes are TRBV7-8 and TRBJ2-1; unclear D gene. This CDR3 contains 14 residues. Germline-derived CDR1 and CDR2 are SGHVS and FQNEAQ. V lost 3 bases to trimming and J lost 7 bases, with 13 bases between them. The CDR3 region is CASSFVADTNEQFF. The DNA for the CDR3 is TGTGCCAGCAGCTTTGTAGCTGACACAAATGAGCAGTTCTTC.

The rearrangement joins TRBV7-9 to TRBJ2-3; 10 nucleotides line up with TRBD2. This CDR3 is built from 17 residues. V lost 5 bases and J lost 5; bases outside the gene matches: 13. Germline lookup yields CDR1 SEHNR and CDR2 FQNEAQ (reference sequence). CDR3 loop: CASSQGTSAIGIDTQYF. Written as DNA, the CDR3 is TGTGCCAGCAGCCAGGGGACTAGCGCGATCGGAATAGATACGCAGTATTTT. The variable domain in full, with the rest retrieved from reference TRBV7-9 and TRBJ2-3, is DTGVSQNPRHKITKRGQNVTFRCDPISEHNRLYWYRQTLGQGPEFLTYFQNEAQLEKSRLLSDRFSAERPKGSFSTLEIQRTEQGDSAMYLCASSQGTSAIGIDTQYFGPGTRLTVL.

This rearrangement joins TRBV29-1 to TRBJ2-3; the D is unclear. CDR3 length equals 13 residues. Germline V lookup: CDR1 SQVTM, CDR2 ANQGSEA. V was trimmed by 3 bases and J by 3 bases, leaving 10 bases between them. This chain's CDR3 is CSVDQSETDTQYF. The CDR3 DNA sequence: TGCAGCGTTGACCAGTCTGAGACAGATACGCAGTATTTT.

This clonotype turned up a few times. V usage is TRBV7-8 and J usage is TRBJ2-3; 11 bases line up with TRBD2. CDR3 length: 15 residues. The trim removed 5 bases at V and 1 base at J, leaving 2 bases unmatched. Germline V gene sequence: CDR1 SGHVS, CDR2 FQNEAQ. CDR3 protein: CASSQTSGGTDTQYF. In nucleotides, the CDR3 is TGTGCCAGCAGCCAGACTAGCGGGGGCACAGATACGCAGTATTTT.

The chain recombines TRBV7-3 with TRBJ2-2, with 10 nucleotides matching TRBD2. The V gene end was trimmed by 5 bases and the J gene end by 7 bases; junction bases not matched to a gene: 10. Per germline, CDR1 SGHTA and CDR2 FQGTGA. The CDR3 consists of 16 residues. The CDR3: CASSIYSGGPSGELFF. The CDR3 bases are TGTGCCAGCAGCATTTATAGCGGGGGGCCGAGCGGGGAGCTGTTTTTT.

This chain joins TRBV5-4 and TRBJ2-1, with 10 bases identical to TRBD2. V was clipped by 1 base and J by 0 bases; unmatched bases: 4. Germline CDR1 and CDR2: SGHNT and YYREEE (reference sequence). The CDR3 totals 17 residues. CDR3 nucleotide sequence: TGTGCCAGCAGCTTGACTAGCGGGGCGGCCTCCTACAATGAGCAGTTCTTC. Amino acid sequence: CASSLTSGAASYNEQFF.

The rearrangement links TRBV6-5 to TRBJ2-7; either TRBD1 or TRBD2 may fit D (5 bases each). Trimming took off 5 bases at V and 0 bases at J, with 14 bases between the two ends. CDR1 and CDR2 (germline): MNHEY, SVGAGI. This CDR3 spans 15 amino acids. CDR3 amino acids: CASSRYPGPSYEQYF. Here the CDR3 DNA reads TGTGCCAGCAGTCGTTACCCGGGACCCTCCTACGAGCAGTACTTC.

The J gene is TRBJ1-2, the V gene TRBV5-1, with 7 bases identical to TRBD1. J lost 3 bases, V lost 2 bases, and 7 bases had no gene match. This CDR3 contains 15 residues. Germline values: CDR1 SGHRS, CDR2 YFSETQ. The chain's CDR3 is CASSFNSGTDYGYTF. The DNA for the CDR3 is TGCGCCAGCAGCTTTAACTCCGGGACAGACTATGGCTACACCTTC.

The chain has TRBV7-8 and TRBJ2-2; possible D gene TRBD2, 6 bases. The CDR3 contains 15 residues. Per the germline V gene, CDR1 is SGHVS and CDR2 is FQNEAQ. Trimming took 5 bases from V and 1 from J, leaving 11 bases between them. DNA for the CDR3: TGTGCCAGCAGCCCGAGACTAGAGAACACCGGGGAGCTGTTTTTT. Its translation is CASSPRLENTGELFF.

The chain has TRBV9 and TRBJ1-2; no firm D call. The CDR3 loop spans 14 amino acids. Trimming pared 5 bases from V and 13 bases from J, leaving 24 bases between. Per germline, CDR1 SGDLS and CDR2 YYNGEE. This CDR3 reads CASSGTGRGGPSTF. The CDR3 region has the DNA TGTGCCAGCAGTGGCACGGGTCGGGGTGGCCCCTCCACCTTC.

This clonotype was detected only a few times. This chain connects TRBV28 to TRBJ1-2; D is perhaps TRBD1 (5 bases). Per germline, CDR1 MDHEN and CDR2 SYDVKM. The CDR3 is 12 amino acids. The V end was cut by 5 bases, the J end by 8 bases, with 12 bases between. CDR3 protein: CASSESGRGYTF. The DNA of the CDR3 is TGTGCCAGCAGTGAATCAGGGAGAGGCTACACCTTC.

V and J are TRBV29-1 and TRBJ1-4, with unresolved D. In germline, CDR1 is SQVTM, CDR2 ANQGSEA. V dropped 1 base and J dropped 8 bases, with 8 bases sitting between them. There are 12 residues in the CDR3. CDR3 in DNA: TGCAGCGTTGAAGTAATGGGGGAAAAACTGTTTTTT. Translated: CSVEVMGEKLFF.

The V call is TRBV18, the J call TRBJ1-1; D is unresolved. Looked up from germline, CDR1 is KGHSH and CDR2 is LQKENI. V dropped 2 bases and J dropped 0 bases, with 16 bases sitting between them. The CDR3 is 17 amino acids. The CDR3 sequence: CASSPSREKGLNTEAFF. CDR3 DNA: TGTGCCAGCTCACCATCTAGGGAGAAAGGGCTGAACACTGAAGCTTTCTTT.

V gene TRBV5-1 combines with J gene TRBJ2-5, with D possibly TRBD2 on 6 matching bases. This CDR3 comprises 15 residues. V lost 4 bases, J lost 4 bases, and 17 bases lay in between. From germline, CDR1 is SGHRS and CDR2 YFSETQ. The CDR3 is CASSRETGTPETQYF. The CDR3 coding sequence is TGCGCCAGCAGCCGGGAGACGGGAACCCCAGAGACCCAGTACTTC. Combining the CDR3 with reference TRBV5-1 and TRBJ2-5 gives the whole variable domain KAGVTQTPRYLIKTRGQQVTLSCSPISGHRSVSWYQQTPGQGLQFLFEYFSETQRNKGNFPGRFSGRQFSNSRSEMNVSTLELGDSALYLCASSRETGTPETQYFGPGTRLLVL.

The genes are TRBV18 and TRBJ1-1; 9 bases map to TRBD1. The V segment lost 2 bases and the J segment 5 bases; nucleotides outside the gene matches: 9. The CDR3 extends over 16 amino acids. Germline-derived CDR1 and CDR2 are KGHSH and LQKENI. The CDR3 DNA follows: TGTGCCAGCTCACCAGATGGACAGGGGAAGGGTACTGAAGCTTTCTTT. Amino acid sequence: CASSPDGQGKGTEAFF.

V usage is TRBV5-1 and J usage is TRBJ1-2, with D possibly TRBD1 on 5 matching bases. The CDR3 covers 15 residues. V lost 3 bases and J 0 bases, leaving 12 bases between the germline ends. CDR1 is SGHRS and CDR2 is YFSETQ in the germline V gene. CDR3 coding DNA: TGCGCCAGCAGCTCGTTAGGGGCGGCTAACTATGGCTACACCTTC. As protein: CASSSLGAANYGYTF. Complete variable domain (other parts from reference TRBV5-1 and TRBJ1-2): KAGVTQTPRYLIKTRGQQVTLSCSPISGHRSVSWYQQTPGQGLQFLFEYFSETQRNKGNFPGRFSGRQFSNSRSEMNVSTLELGDSALYLCASSSLGAANYGYTFGSGTRLTVV.

The V call is TRBV12-3 or TRBV12-4, the J call TRBJ1-5; 7 bases agree with TRBD1. The CDR3 extends over 14 amino acids. Trimming took 8 bases from V and 1 from J; bases not matched to a gene: 5. CDR3 coding DNA: TGTGCCAGCCTAAGGACAGGAAGCAATCAGCCCCAGCATTTT. Its translation: CASLRTGSNQPQHF.

The chain combines TRBV7-2 with TRBJ2-7; D is possibly TRBD1 (6 bases). Germline V gene data show CDR1 as SGHTA and CDR2 as FQGNSA. CDR3 length: 12 amino acids. V was shortened by 4 bases and J by 11 bases, with 15 bases between the two germline ends. CDR3 DNA: TGTGCCAGCAGCTCCGGACAGCAGGCGAAGTACTTC. Amino acids: CASSSGQQAKYF.

V gene TRBV5-6 combines with J gene TRBJ2-3; 8 bases align to TRBD2. The CDR3 loop spans 16 amino acids. Germline CDR1 is SGHDT and CDR2 is YYEEEE. V lost 0 bases and J lost 2; bases outside the gene matches: 5. In DNA, the CDR3 is TGTGCCAGCAGCTTGGGGCGGGGGGCCGTCACAGATACGCAGTATTTT. Protein: CASSLGRGAVTDTQYF.